In its sample, the clone carrying this T cell receptor beta chain was seen a few times. Antigen unknown. These data belong to a study of beta chain features in type 1 diabetes. Overall study findings and caveats: Researchers report that Type 1 diabetes patients had moderately but significantly shorter TCRB CDR3s across all four CD4+ subsets. The VDJ junctions of type 1 diabetes patients carried fewer insertions and more deletions. Overrepresentation of cells with high TCR expression could result from cDNA sequencing.

The entirety of the isolated RNA underwent reverse transcription, so expressed TCRB transcripts were sequenced. The assay was immunoSEQ multiplex PCR, and TCRdb's table has in-frame clones only and misses some. This table holds hundreds of thousands of clones, around 15% found once. The V gene lost 5 bases and the J gene lost 8 bases, with 18 bases spanning the gap. The CDR3 consists of 14 residues. Germline CDR1 reads SGHTA; CDR2 reads FQGNSA. Cells sorted by CD45RO/CCR7/CD25/CD127/CD95/CD27 comprised CD4+ naive, central memory, regulatory and stem cell-like memory cells. The rearrangement uses TRBV7-2 and TRBJ1-2, with no clear D. The specimen sequenced was naive CD4+ T cells from blood. The receptor was isolated from a man between 18 and 29 years old with type 1 diabetes. The chain's CDR3 is CASSRSTGERGYTF. Written as DNA, the CDR3 is TGTGCCAGCAGCCGGTCGACGGGAGAGCGGGGCTACACCTTC.